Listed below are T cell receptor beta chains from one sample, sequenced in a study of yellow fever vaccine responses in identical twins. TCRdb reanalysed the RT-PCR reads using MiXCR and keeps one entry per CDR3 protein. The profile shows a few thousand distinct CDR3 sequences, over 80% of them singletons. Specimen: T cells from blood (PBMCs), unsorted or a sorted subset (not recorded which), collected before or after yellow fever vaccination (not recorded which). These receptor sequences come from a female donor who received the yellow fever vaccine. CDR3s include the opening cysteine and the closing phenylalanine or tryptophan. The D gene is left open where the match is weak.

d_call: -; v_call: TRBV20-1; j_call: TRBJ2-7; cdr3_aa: CSATGTQTYEQYF
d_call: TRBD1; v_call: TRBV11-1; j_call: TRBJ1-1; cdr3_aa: CASSWTGGTEAFF
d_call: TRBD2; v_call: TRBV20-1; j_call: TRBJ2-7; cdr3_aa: CSARRTRRDYEQYF
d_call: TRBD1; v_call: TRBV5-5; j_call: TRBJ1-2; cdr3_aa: CASSLGQGHGYTF
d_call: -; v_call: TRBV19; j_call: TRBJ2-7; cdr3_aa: CASSTSLEQYF
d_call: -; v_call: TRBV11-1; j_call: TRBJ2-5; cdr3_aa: CASSLEGPPQETQYF
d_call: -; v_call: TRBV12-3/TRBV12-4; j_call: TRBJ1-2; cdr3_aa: CASSLAYGYTF
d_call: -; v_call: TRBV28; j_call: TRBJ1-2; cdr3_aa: CASKLQGYYGYTF
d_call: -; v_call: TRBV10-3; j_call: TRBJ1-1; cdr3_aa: CAISDRPNTEAFF
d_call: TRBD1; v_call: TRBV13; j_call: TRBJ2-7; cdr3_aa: CASGLRDRPYYEQYF